The present T cell receptor (beta chain) was sequenced within a study of cytomegalovirus exposure and HLA in healthy donors. Findings and caveats of the study: A later analysis by the authors found several of the most significant clusters apparently linked to common viral pathogens. TCR beta chains numbering 164 were designated cytomegalovirus-associated. Follow-up analysis later connected one missense variant in DCLRE1C with trimming of TCR beta V- and J-genes.

For this clone: Its antigen is as yet unknown.

Primers included in the PCR were 60 Vbeta and 13 Jbeta primers. Generated by immunoSEQ multiplex PCR, the TCRdb table keeps only in-frame clones and is missing some. The table shows 100,000 or so clones, with approximately 84% occurring only once. Sequenced: PBMCs. The receptor's source is a man between 18 and 29 years old in good health and CMV-seronegative.

The CDR3 region has the DNA TGTGCCAGCAGCCTGGCCCCCGGGGAGCTGTTTTTT. It translates to CASSLAPGELFF. The chain combines TRBV9 with TRBJ2-2, with D hard to call. The V end was cut by 4 bases, the J end by 6 bases, with 7 bases between. This CDR3 spans 12 amino acids. Per germline, CDR1 SGDLS and CDR2 YYNGEE.